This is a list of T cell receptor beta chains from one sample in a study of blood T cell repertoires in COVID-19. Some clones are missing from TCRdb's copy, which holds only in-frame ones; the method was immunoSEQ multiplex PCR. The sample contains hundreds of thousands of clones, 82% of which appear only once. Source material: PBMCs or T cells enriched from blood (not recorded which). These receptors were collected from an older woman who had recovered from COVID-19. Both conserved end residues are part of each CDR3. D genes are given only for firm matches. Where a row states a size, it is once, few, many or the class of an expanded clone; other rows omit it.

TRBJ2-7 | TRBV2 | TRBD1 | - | TGTGCCAGCAGGAGGGGGCTCATTGAGCAGTACTTC | CASRRGLIEQYF
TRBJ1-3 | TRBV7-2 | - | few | TGTGCCAGCAGCTTAACAGGGCTTGGAAACACCATATATTTT | CASSLTGLGNTIYF
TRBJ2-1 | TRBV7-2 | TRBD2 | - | TGTGCCAGCAGCTTAGCTGGGCTAGCGGGCGATGAGCAGTTCTTC | CASSLAGLAGDEQFF
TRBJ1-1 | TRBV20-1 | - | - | TGCAGTCCGGACAACCCTGAAGCTTTCTTT | CSPDNPEAFF
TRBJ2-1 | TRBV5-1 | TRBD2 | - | TGCGCCAGCAGCTTGTACCGGACTAGCGAATACAATGAGCAGTTCTTC | CASSLYRTSEYNEQFF
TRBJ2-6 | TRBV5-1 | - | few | TGCGCCAGCAGCCCCGGGGACTCTGGGGCCAACGTCCTGACTTTC | CASSPGDSGANVLTF
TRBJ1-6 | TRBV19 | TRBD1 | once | TGTGCCAGTAGTCTCTGGACAGGGGAAGGGAATTCACCCCTCCACTTT | CASSLWTGEGNSPLHF
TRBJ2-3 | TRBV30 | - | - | TGTGCCTGGAGTGAGCGACTAGGGTTAGATACGCAGTATTTT | CAWSERLGLDTQYF
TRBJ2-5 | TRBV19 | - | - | TGTGCCAGTAGTATAGAAAAGAGGGGAGGAGAGACCCAGTACTTC | CASSIEKRGGETQYF
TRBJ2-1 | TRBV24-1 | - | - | TGTGCCAACGGGGACCGGACTACCTACAATGAGCAGTTCTTC | CANGDRTTYNEQFF
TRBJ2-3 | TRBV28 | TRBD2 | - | TGTGCCAGCAGTTTTCAATTCCCGGGACTAGCGGGAGCAAGGGATACGCAGTATTTT | CASSFQFPGLAGARDTQYF
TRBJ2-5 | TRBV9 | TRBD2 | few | TGTGCCAGCAGCCTTTCGGGACTAAGCCCCCCGGAGACCCAGTACTTC | CASSLSGLSPPETQYF
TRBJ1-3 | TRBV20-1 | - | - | TGCAGTGCTAGTCAGACAGTTGGAAACACCATATATTTT | CSASQTVGNTIYF
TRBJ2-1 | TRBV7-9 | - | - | TGTGCCCGTGGGGGCCCCCATGAGCAGTTCTTC | CARGGPHEQFF
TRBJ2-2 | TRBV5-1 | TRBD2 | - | TGCGCCAGCAGCTTGGTCCCCCGACTAGCGGGGAACACCGGGGAGCTGTTTTTT | CASSLVPRLAGNTGELFF
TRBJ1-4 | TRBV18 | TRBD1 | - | TGTGCCAGTTCGACAGGGCTCAATGAAAAACTGTTTTTT | CASSTGLNEKLFF
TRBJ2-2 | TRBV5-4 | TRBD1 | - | TGTGCCAGCACCCCTCGACAGGGAAAGGTCACCGGGGAGCTGTTTTTT | CASTPRQGKVTGELFF
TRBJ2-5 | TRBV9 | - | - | TGTGCCAGCAGCCTTAGACAGGCTGGACAAGAGACCCAGTACTTC | CASSLRQAGQETQYF
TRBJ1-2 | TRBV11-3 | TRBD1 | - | TGTGCCAGCGGAAGGACAGGGCGGGATGGCTACACCTTC | CASGRTGRDGYTF
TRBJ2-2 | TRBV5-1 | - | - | TGCGCCAGCAGTACGGCCCTGCAGGGTGGCGGGGAGCTGTTTTTT | CASSTALQGGGELFF
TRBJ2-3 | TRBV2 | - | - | TGTGCCAGCAGCGAGGCTTTTCGACAGTCAATTCTTAGCACAGATACGCAGTATTTT | CASSEAFRQSILSTDTQYF
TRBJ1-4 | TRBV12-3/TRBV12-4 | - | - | TGTGCCAGCAGTGCAGGGGACAAAAAAAAACTGTTTTTT | CASSAGDKKKLFF
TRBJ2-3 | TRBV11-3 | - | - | TGTGCCAGCAGCTTGGGGACTTCCTACACAGATACGCAGTATTTT | CASSLGTSYTDTQYF
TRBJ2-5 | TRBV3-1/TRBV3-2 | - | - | TGTGCCAGCAGCCAAGACTTTACGCGGGAGACCCAGTACTTC | CASSQDFTRETQYF
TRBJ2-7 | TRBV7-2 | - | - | TGTGCCAGCAGCTTAACGGACGAGCAGTACTTC | CASSLTDEQYF
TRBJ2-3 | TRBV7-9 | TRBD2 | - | TGTGCCAGCAGCCTCCTTTGGGGCGGGACTAGCGGGGGAGATACGCAGTATTTT | CASSLLWGGTSGGDTQYF
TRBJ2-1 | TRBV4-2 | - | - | TGTGCCAGTTCAACAGGCCTGACCTCCTACAATGAGCAGTTCTTC | CASSTGLTSYNEQFF
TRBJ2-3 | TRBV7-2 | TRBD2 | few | TGTGCCAGCAGCCCCAGGCCCCCGGGAGGGGATACGCAGTATTTT | CASSPRPPGGDTQYF
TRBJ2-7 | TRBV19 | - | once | TGTGCCAGTAGTATAAGGGGGGGACCCTACGAGCAGTACTTC | CASSIRGGPYEQYF
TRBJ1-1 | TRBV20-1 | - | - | TGCAGTGCTAGAGTCTTGACTGAGGCTTTCTTT | CSARVLTEAFF
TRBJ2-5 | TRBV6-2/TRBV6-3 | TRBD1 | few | TGTGCCAGCAGTTACTTCGGACAGGGGGAAGGAGAGACCCAGTACTTC | CASSYFGQGEGETQYF
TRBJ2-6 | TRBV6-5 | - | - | TGTGCCAGCACCAGCTCTGGGGCCAACGTCCTGACTTTC | CASTSSGANVLTF
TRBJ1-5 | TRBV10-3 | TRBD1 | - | TGTGCCATCAGTGCGGGGACAGGGAGCAATCAGCCCCAGCATTTT | CAISAGTGSNQPQHF
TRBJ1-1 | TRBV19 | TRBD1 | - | TGTGCCAGTAGTCCCGGGACAGTTGAAGCTTTCTTT | CASSPGTVEAFF
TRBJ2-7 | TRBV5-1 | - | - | TGCGCCAGCAGTCTTCCTAGCTCCTACGAGCAGTACTTC | CASSLPSSYEQYF
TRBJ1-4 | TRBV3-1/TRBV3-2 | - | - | TGTGCCAGCAGCCAAGCGTACAGGGATGAAAAACTGTTTTTT | CASSQAYRDEKLFF
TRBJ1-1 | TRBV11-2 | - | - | TGTGCCAGCAGCTTAGGAGGCGCCACTGAAGCTTTCTTT | CASSLGGATEAFF
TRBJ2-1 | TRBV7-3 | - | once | TGTGCCAGCAGGAGCAACAATGAGCAGTTCTTC | CASRSNNEQFF
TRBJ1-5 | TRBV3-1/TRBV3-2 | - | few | TGTGCCAGCAGCCAAGGCGGGATCACTGGCCAGCCCCAGCATTTT | CASSQGGITGQPQHF
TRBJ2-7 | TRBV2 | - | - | TGTGCCAGCAGTGAATACTACGAGCAGTACTTC | CASSEYYEQYF
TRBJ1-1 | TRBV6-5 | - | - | TGTGCCAGCAGTTACTCCCGGAACACTGAAGCTTTCTTT | CASSYSRNTEAFF
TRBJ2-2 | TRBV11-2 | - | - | TGTGCCAGCAGGGGGCAGGGGAACGGGGAGCTGTTTTTT | CASRGQGNGELFF
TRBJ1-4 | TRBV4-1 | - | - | TGCGCCAGCAGCCAAGATCCGGGACATAAGGGAGCTAATGAAAAACTGTTTTTT | CASSQDPGHKGANEKLFF
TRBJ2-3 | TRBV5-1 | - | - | TGCGCCAGCAGCTCCTTGAGCACAGATACGCAGTATTTT | CASSSLSTDTQYF
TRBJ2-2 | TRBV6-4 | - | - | TGTGCCAGCAGTGACTCGGAGGGGACCGGGGAGCTGTTTTTT | CASSDSEGTGELFF
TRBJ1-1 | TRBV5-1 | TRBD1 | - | TGCGCCAGCAGCCCCAGACAGGGCTCTTTGACGTCAAACACTGAAGCTTTCTTT | CASSPRQGSLTSNTEAFF
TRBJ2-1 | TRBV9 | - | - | TGTGCCAGCAGCCCACTCGGCGCCAGGGTGAATGAGCAGTTCTTC | CASSPLGARVNEQFF
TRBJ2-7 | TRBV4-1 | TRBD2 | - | TGCGCCAGCAGCCAAGACCGCGGGAGGAGCTACGAGCAGTACTTC | CASSQDRGRSYEQYF
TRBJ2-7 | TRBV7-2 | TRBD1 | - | TGTGCCAGCAGCTTCTCGGGGACAGGGCCCTCCTACGAGCAGTACTTC | CASSFSGTGPSYEQYF
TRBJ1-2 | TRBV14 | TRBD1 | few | TGTGCCAGCAGCCAAGGTGGCAGGGGGCGGGATGGCTACACCTTC | CASSQGGRGRDGYTF
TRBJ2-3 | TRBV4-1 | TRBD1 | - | TGCGCCAGCAGCCTTTACCCTTCCGGGACAGGGTTTAGCACAGATACGCAGTATTTT | CASSLYPSGTGFSTDTQYF
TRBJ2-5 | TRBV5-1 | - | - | TGCGCCAGCAGCTTGTTCTTTGGGCAGCAAGAGACCCAGTACTTC | CASSLFFGQQETQYF
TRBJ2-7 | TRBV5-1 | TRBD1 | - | TGCGCCAGCAGCTCGGACAGGCGCTCCTACGAGCAGTACTTC | CASSSDRRSYEQYF
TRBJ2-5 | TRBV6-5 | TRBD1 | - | TGTGCCAGCAGTTACGGGACAGCTCAAGAGACCCAGTACTTC | CASSYGTAQETQYF